This is a list of T cell receptor beta chains from one sample in a study of siplizumab effects on memory and regulatory T cells. The method was immunoSEQ multiplex PCR; TCRdb's version includes in-frame clones alone and lacks a portion of them. The table lists tens of thousands of clones, roughly 96% of them singletons. Sequencing was performed on naive CD4+ T cells sorted from blood. These receptors were taken from a human donor in good health. CDR3s include the opening cysteine and the closing phenylalanine or tryptophan. Fields, in order: clone size, V gene, D gene, J gene, CDR3 protein, CDR3 DNA. D genes are given only for firm matches. Clone size is shown for a subset of rows, as once, few, many or a class of expanded clone.

clone size: few
V gene: TRBV19
D gene: .
J gene: TRBJ1-1
CDR3 protein: CASIIGGRHNTEAFF
CDR3 DNA: TGTGCCAGTATCATTGGGGGGAGACACAACACTGAAGCTTTCTTT

clone size: .
V gene: TRBV5-1
D gene: TRBD2
J gene: TRBJ2-1
CDR3 protein: CASSPGLAGGHEQFF
CDR3 DNA: TGCGCCAGCAGCCCCGGACTAGCGGGGGGGCATGAGCAGTTCTTC

clone size: .
V gene: TRBV7-8
D gene: .
J gene: TRBJ1-2
CDR3 protein: CASSPNANYGYTF
CDR3 DNA: TGTGCCAGCAGCCCGAACGCTAACTATGGCTACACCTTC

clone size: once
V gene: TRBV4-1
D gene: .
J gene: TRBJ1-6
CDR3 protein: CASSQPRVDSQSPLHF
CDR3 DNA: TGCGCCAGCAGCCAACCCCGAGTAGACAGTCAATCACCCCTCCACTTT

clone size: .
V gene: TRBV29-1
D gene: TRBD1
J gene: TRBJ2-1
CDR3 protein: CSVGRGLHEQFF
CDR3 DNA: TGCAGCGTCGGCAGGGGGTTACATGAGCAGTTCTTC

clone size: .
V gene: TRBV4-3
D gene: .
J gene: TRBJ1-2
CDR3 protein: CASSQDRVGYTF
CDR3 DNA: TGCGCCAGCAGCCAAGACAGGGTCGGCTACACCTTC

clone size: .
V gene: TRBV10-3
D gene: TRBD1
J gene: TRBJ1-2
CDR3 protein: CAISGQGSGYGYTF
CDR3 DNA: TGTGCCATCAGTGGACAGGGATCAGGGTATGGCTACACCTTC

clone size: .
V gene: TRBV10-3
D gene: .
J gene: TRBJ2-5
CDR3 protein: CAIKPIQEQETQYF
CDR3 DNA: TGTGCCATCAAACCCATACAGGAGCAAGAGACCCAGTACTTC

clone size: .
V gene: TRBV10-3
D gene: .
J gene: TRBJ2-1
CDR3 protein: CAISETLNEQFF
CDR3 DNA: TGTGCCATCAGTGAGACTCTCAATGAGCAGTTCTTC

clone size: .
V gene: TRBV30
D gene: TRBD1
J gene: TRBJ2-3
CDR3 protein: CAWGRQGAGDTQYF
CDR3 DNA: TGTGCCTGGGGCAGACAGGGGGCGGGAGATACGCAGTATTTT

clone size: once
V gene: TRBV7-9
D gene: .
J gene: TRBJ1-1
CDR3 protein: CASSLLGVPTEAFF
CDR3 DNA: TGTGCCAGCAGCCTCTTGGGGGTCCCCACTGAAGCTTTCTTT

clone size: once
V gene: TRBV7-9
D gene: .
J gene: TRBJ2-7
CDR3 protein: CASSLTYNRESNYEQYF
CDR3 DNA: TGTGCCAGCAGCCTTACATACAACAGGGAGTCGAACTACGAGCAGTACTTC

clone size: once
V gene: TRBV9
D gene: TRBD2
J gene: TRBJ2-3
CDR3 protein: CASSVTSGGTHHTRTAQYF
CDR3 DNA: TGTGCCAGCAGCGTGACTAGCGGGGGCACCCATCATACAAGGACGGCGCAGTATTTT

clone size: .
V gene: TRBV12-1
D gene: .
J gene: TRBJ2-4
CDR3 protein: CASSWKGRGGLGNIQYF
CDR3 DNA: TGTGCCAGCAGCTGGAAGGGTCGCGGGGGGTTGGGAAACATTCAGTACTTC

clone size: .
V gene: TRBV6-5
D gene: .
J gene: TRBJ1-2
CDR3 protein: CASSYSPRGDSSYTF
CDR3 DNA: TGTGCCAGCAGTTATTCACCGCGTGGGGATTCCAGCTACACCTTC

clone size: .
V gene: TRBV19
D gene: .
J gene: TRBJ2-5
CDR3 protein: CASTNRVGGETQYF
CDR3 DNA: TGTGCCAGTACCAATCGGGTAGGGGGAGAGACCCAGTACTTC

clone size: .
V gene: TRBV28
D gene: TRBD2
J gene: TRBJ2-7
CDR3 protein: CASSPGGRNSYEQYF
CDR3 DNA: TGTGCCAGCAGTCCGGGGGGACGGAACTCCTACGAGCAGTACTTC

clone size: .
V gene: TRBV19
D gene: .
J gene: TRBJ2-1
CDR3 protein: CASSIGGGEQFF
CDR3 DNA: TGTGCCAGTAGTATAGGCGGCGGGGAGCAGTTCTTC

clone size: .
V gene: TRBV18
D gene: .
J gene: TRBJ1-2
CDR3 protein: CASTRDGDGYTF
CDR3 DNA: TGTGCCAGCACCCGGGACGGAGATGGCTACACCTTC

clone size: .
V gene: TRBV19
D gene: .
J gene: TRBJ1-2
CDR3 protein: CASSSPGGLGYGYTF
CDR3 DNA: TGTGCCAGTAGTAGCCCCGGAGGGTTGGGATATGGCTACACCTTC

clone size: .
V gene: TRBV7-3
D gene: TRBD1
J gene: TRBJ2-3
CDR3 protein: CASSWTGGTDTQYF
CDR3 DNA: TGTGCCAGCAGCTGGACAGGGGGGACAGATACGCAGTATTTT

clone size: .
V gene: TRBV5-5
D gene: TRBD1
J gene: TRBJ1-5
CDR3 protein: CASSPDRGRGGNQPQHF
CDR3 DNA: TGTGCCAGCAGCCCGGACAGGGGGCGGGGTGGCAATCAGCCCCAGCATTTT

clone size: .
V gene: TRBV9
D gene: TRBD2
J gene: TRBJ2-3
CDR3 protein: CASSAPGGLVTQYF
CDR3 DNA: TGTGCCAGCAGCGCTCCGGGGGGTTTGGTTACGCAGTATTTT

clone size: .
V gene: TRBV18
D gene: TRBD2
J gene: TRBJ2-3
CDR3 protein: CASSSGTSGALDTQYF
CDR3 DNA: TGTGCCAGCTCATCCGGGACTAGCGGGGCCCTAGATACGCAGTATTTT

clone size: once
V gene: TRBV7-9
D gene: .
J gene: TRBJ1-4
CDR3 protein: CASSLRSGWGGFNEKLFF
CDR3 DNA: TGTGCCAGCAGCTTAAGGTCAGGGTGGGGGGGATTTAATGAAAAACTGTTTTTT

clone size: .
V gene: TRBV11-3
D gene: .
J gene: TRBJ2-2
CDR3 protein: CASSLGGSGELFF
CDR3 DNA: TGTGCCAGCAGCTTAGGGGGCTCCGGGGAGCTGTTTTTT

clone size: .
V gene: TRBV19
D gene: .
J gene: TRBJ2-6
CDR3 protein: CASSIDAGGVVGANVLTF
CDR3 DNA: TGTGCCAGTAGTATAGATGCAGGGGGGGTAGTCGGGGCCAACGTCCTGACTTTC

clone size: .
V gene: TRBV7-2
D gene: .
J gene: TRBJ1-1
CDR3 protein: CASSLMTGNTEAFF
CDR3 DNA: TGTGCCAGCAGCTTAATGACAGGTAACACTGAAGCTTTCTTT

clone size: .
V gene: TRBV18
D gene: TRBD2
J gene: TRBJ2-3
CDR3 protein: CASSPGLAGITDTQYF
CDR3 DNA: TGTGCCAGCTCACCGGGACTAGCGGGGATCACAGATACGCAGTATTTT

clone size: .
V gene: TRBV18
D gene: TRBD1
J gene: TRBJ1-1
CDR3 protein: CASSPLGQGNTEAFF
CDR3 DNA: TGTGCCAGCTCACCACTAGGACAGGGGAACACTGAAGCTTTCTTT

clone size: .
V gene: TRBV7-3
D gene: TRBD2
J gene: TRBJ2-1
CDR3 protein: CASSLDHSGGHNEQFF
CDR3 DNA: TGTGCCAGCAGCTTAGACCATAGCGGGGGACACAATGAGCAGTTCTTC

clone size: .
V gene: TRBV15
D gene: .
J gene: TRBJ1-2
CDR3 protein: CATSRDRGHPFAF
CDR3 DNA: TGTGCCACCAGCAGAGATCGAGGACACCCCTTTGCCTTC

clone size: .
V gene: TRBV4-3
D gene: .
J gene: TRBJ2-6
CDR3 protein: CASSQVFSSVTSGANVLTF
CDR3 DNA: TGCGCCAGCAGCCAAGTATTTTCTAGCGTTACCTCTGGGGCCAACGTCCTGACTTTC

clone size: .
V gene: TRBV15
D gene: .
J gene: TRBJ2-7
CDR3 protein: CAISRETGYEQYF
CDR3 DNA: TGTGCCATCAGCAGGGAGACAGGCTACGAGCAGTACTTC

clone size: .
V gene: TRBV5-1
D gene: .
J gene: TRBJ1-5
CDR3 protein: CASSPAGTDSNQPQHF
CDR3 DNA: TGCGCCAGCAGCCCCGCAGGAACCGATAGCAATCAGCCCCAGCATTTT

clone size: .
V gene: TRBV10-3
D gene: TRBD1
J gene: TRBJ2-7
CDR3 protein: CAISEPGQGYEQYF
CDR3 DNA: TGTGCCATCAGTGAGCCGGGACAGGGCTACGAGCAGTACTTC

clone size: .
V gene: TRBV2
D gene: .
J gene: TRBJ1-5
CDR3 protein: CASSEMEANQPQHF
CDR3 DNA: TGTGCCAGCAGTGAAATGGAGGCCAATCAGCCCCAGCATTTT

clone size: .
V gene: TRBV11-2
D gene: .
J gene: TRBJ1-4
CDR3 protein: CASSFGTNTREKLFF
CDR3 DNA: TGTGCCAGCAGCTTTGGGACAAACACGCGAGAAAAACTGTTTTTT

clone size: .
V gene: TRBV7-7
D gene: .
J gene: TRBJ2-2
CDR3 protein: CASSLLDSYTGELFF
CDR3 DNA: TGTGCCAGCAGCCTCCTCGACAGCTACACCGGGGAGCTGTTTTTT

clone size: .
V gene: TRBV18
D gene: .
J gene: TRBJ1-1
CDR3 protein: CASSPPNTEAFF
CDR3 DNA: TGTGCCAGCTCACCTCCGAACACTGAAGCTTTCTTT

clone size: once
V gene: TRBV9
D gene: .
J gene: TRBJ1-2
CDR3 protein: CASSVATVPSYGYTF
CDR3 DNA: TGTGCCAGCAGCGTAGCAACAGTACCATCCTATGGCTACACCTTC

clone size: .
V gene: TRBV19
D gene: .
J gene: TRBJ1-3
CDR3 protein: CASSRYGGRQTGNTIYF
CDR3 DNA: TGTGCCAGTAGTCGCTATGGTGGGAGGCAGACTGGAAACACCATATATTTT

clone size: .
V gene: TRBV6-6
D gene: .
J gene: TRBJ1-1
CDR3 protein: CASSQQGIPEAFF
CDR3 DNA: TGTGCCAGCAGTCAGCAGGGGATCCCTGAAGCTTTCTTT

clone size: .
V gene: TRBV7-3
D gene: .
J gene: TRBJ1-1
CDR3 protein: CASSSTEGTEAFF
CDR3 DNA: TGTGCCAGCAGCTCGACAGAAGGCACTGAAGCTTTCTTT

clone size: .
V gene: TRBV7-2
D gene: TRBD1
J gene: TRBJ2-7
CDR3 protein: CASSLYGTVSYEQYF
CDR3 DNA: TGTGCCAGCAGCCTCTATGGGACAGTCTCCTACGAGCAGTACTTC

clone size: .
V gene: TRBV27
D gene: .
J gene: TRBJ1-2
CDR3 protein: CASSPVMTAGGYTF
CDR3 DNA: TGTGCCAGCAGCCCAGTGATGACTGCGGGGGGCTACACCTTC

clone size: .
V gene: TRBV14
D gene: TRBD1
J gene: TRBJ1-3
CDR3 protein: CASRQGQLNTIYF
CDR3 DNA: TGTGCCAGCAGACAGGGACAGCTAAACACCATATATTTT

clone size: .
V gene: TRBV7-3
D gene: .
J gene: TRBJ1-1
CDR3 protein: CASSLMGNTEAFF
CDR3 DNA: TGTGCCAGCAGCTTAATGGGGAACACTGAAGCTTTCTTT

clone size: .
V gene: TRBV10-2
D gene: .
J gene: TRBJ1-1
CDR3 protein: CASREWADTEAFF
CDR3 DNA: TGCGCCAGCAGGGAGTGGGCGGACACTGAAGCTTTCTTT

clone size: .
V gene: TRBV7-9
D gene: .
J gene: TRBJ1-6
CDR3 protein: CASSLDPGTRSPLHF
CDR3 DNA: TGTGCCAGCAGCTTGGACCCTGGGACGAGGTCACCCCTCCACTTT

clone size: once
V gene: TRBV4-1
D gene: .
J gene: TRBJ1-1
CDR3 protein: CASSQGTGWNTEAFF
CDR3 DNA: TGCGCCAGCAGCCAAGGAACAGGGTGGAACACTGAAGCTTTCTTT

clone size: .
V gene: TRBV9
D gene: TRBD1
J gene: TRBJ1-2
CDR3 protein: CASSAGQGLGGYGYTF
CDR3 DNA: TGTGCCAGCAGCGCCGGACAGGGGTTAGGAGGCTATGGCTACACCTTC

clone size: .
V gene: TRBV2
D gene: TRBD2
J gene: TRBJ2-7
CDR3 protein: CASNPRSGGASYEQYF
CDR3 DNA: TGTGCCAGCAACCCTCGAAGCGGGGGGGCCTCCTACGAGCAGTACTTC

clone size: .
V gene: TRBV4-1
D gene: .
J gene: TRBJ1-2
CDR3 protein: CASSTNLGVGYTF
CDR3 DNA: TGCGCCAGCAGCACCAACCTAGGGGTTGGCTACACCTTC

clone size: once
V gene: TRBV6-5
D gene: .
J gene: TRBJ1-1
CDR3 protein: CASSSLQVAEAFF
CDR3 DNA: TGTGCCAGCAGTTCGTTACAGGTTGCTGAAGCTTTCTTT

clone size: .
V gene: TRBV11-3
D gene: .
J gene: TRBJ2-2
CDR3 protein: CASSSPGRPEDTGELFF
CDR3 DNA: TGTGCCAGCAGCTCCCCAGGACGGCCCGAAGACACCGGGGAGCTGTTTTTT

clone size: .
V gene: TRBV5-6
D gene: .
J gene: TRBJ1-2
CDR3 protein: CASSPLMTWGVGYGYTF
CDR3 DNA: TGTGCCAGCAGCCCACTTATGACCTGGGGGGTTGGCTATGGCTACACCTTC

clone size: .
V gene: TRBV21-1
D gene: .
J gene: TRBJ1-1
CDR3 protein: CASSKRDSTLNTEAFF
CDR3 DNA: TGTGCCAGCAGCAAAAGGGACAGTACACTGAACACTGAAGCTTTCTTT

clone size: once
V gene: TRBV19
D gene: .
J gene: TRBJ1-5
CDR3 protein: CASSSGNQPQHF
CDR3 DNA: TGTGCCAGTAGCAGTGGGAATCAGCCCCAGCATTTT

clone size: .
V gene: TRBV29-1
D gene: .
J gene: TRBJ2-1
CDR3 protein: CSIGGWGRDEQFF
CDR3 DNA: TGCAGCATTGGGGGTTGGGGGCGCGATGAGCAGTTCTTC